The 27 T cell receptor beta chains in this list originate from one sample, sequenced in a study of cytomegalovirus exposure and HLA in healthy donors. Amplification used 60 Vbeta primers and 13 Jbeta primers. The assay was immunoSEQ multiplex PCR, and TCRdb's table has in-frame clones only and misses some. The data contain 250,000 to 350,000 clones, 80% of them seen just once; the ten biggest clones take up about 0.3%. Sequences were obtained from PBMCs. Source of these receptors: a girl aged 2 to 10 in good health and CMV-seronegative.

The chain couples TRBV4-1 to TRBJ2-7; D ambiguous. V was cut by 2 bases and J by 4 bases, with 9 bases left in between. Germline assignment: CDR1 MGHRA and CDR2 YSYEKL. There are 13 residues in the CDR3. The CDR3 is CASSQTVGYEQYF. CDR3 bases: TGCGCCAGCAGCCAAACAGTAGGATACGAGCAGTACTTC.

The chain recombines TRBV28 with TRBJ2-3, with 10 nucleotides matching TRBD2. This CDR3 region has 17 residues. The V gene end was trimmed by 3 bases and the J gene end by 5 bases; junction bases not matched to a gene: 11. Germline V lookup: CDR1 MDHEN, CDR2 SYDVKM. Written as DNA, the CDR3 is TGTGCCAGCAGTTTGGATCTGCTAGCGGGGGCAGGAGATACGCAGTATTTT. The encoded protein is CASSLDLLAGAGDTQYF.

This rearrangement joins TRBV21-1 to TRBJ1-2; no check of the table's D call, TRBD1, against the DNA was made. TRBV21-1 is designated a pseudogene. The CDR3 runs 15 residues. The DNA of the CDR3 is TGTGCCAGCAGCAAACTGGGACAGAAAAACTATGGCTACACCTTC. Protein sequence: CASSKLGQKNYGYTF.

The chain has TRBV19 and TRBJ2-3, with a possible D match to TRBD1 (5 bases). The CDR3 is made up of 12 amino acids. Germline CDR1 is LNHDA and CDR2 is SQIVND (reference sequence). Trimming left V 7 bases short and J 5 bases short, with 10 bases between. CDR3 region: CASNERGDTQYF. CDR3 nucleotide sequence: TGTGCCAGTAACGAAAGGGGAGATACGCAGTATTTT.

This chain joins TRBV6-1 and TRBJ2-3, with TRBD1 as a possible D gene (5 bases). The CDR3 has 13 amino acids. The germline CDR1 and CDR2 sequences are MNHNS and SASEGT. Trimming removed 4 bases from V and 8 bases from J, with 13 bases in between. CDR3 sequence reads: CASSAEPRGTQYF. The DNA of the CDR3 is TGTGCCAGCAGTGCAGAACCTAGGGGTACGCAGTATTTT.

The J gene is TRBJ2-2, the V gene TRBV7-9; 8 bases are a match to TRBD1. Germline CDR1 is SEHNR and CDR2 is FQNEAQ (reference sequence). The CDR3 runs 18 residues. V trimming: 5 bases; J trimming: 2 bases; junction bases outside the gene matches: 13. CDR3 protein: CASSPRDRLTGNTGELFF. The CDR3 DNA reads TGTGCCAGCAGCCCAAGGGACAGGTTGACGGGAAACACCGGGGAGCTGTTTTTT. Filled out from reference TRBV7-9 and TRBJ2-2, the complete variable domain reads DTGVSQNPRHKITKRGQNVTFRCDPISEHNRLYWYRQTLGQGPEFLTYFQNEAQLEKSRLLSDRFSAERPKGSFSTLEIQRTEQGDSAMYLCASSPRDRLTGNTGELFFGEGSRLTVL.

The chain combines TRBV9 with TRBJ1-1; 9 nucleotides match TRBD1. V shed 3 bases and J 4 bases; nucleotides not matched to a gene: 7. The CDR3 runs 15 residues. The germline CDR1 and CDR2 sequences are SGDLS and YYNGEE. CDR3 sequence (DNA): TGTGCCAGCAGCGAAATTGGACAGGGGAGCACTGAAGCTTTCTTT. This encodes CASSEIGQGSTEAFF.

This rearrangement joins TRBV14 to TRBJ1-1; D is undetermined. In germline, CDR1 is SGHDN, CDR2 FVKESK. The CDR3 consists of 16 residues. The germline V and J ends were trimmed by 4 bases and 0 bases, with 15 bases remaining between them. For the CDR3, the DNA is TGTGCCAGCAGCCCTGGACTTGGTCTGATGAACACTGAAGCTTTCTTT. Translation: CASSPGLGLMNTEAFF.

J is TRBJ2-5 and V is TRBV7-6; 8 bases align to TRBD1. J was trimmed by 3 bases and V by 2 bases; bases with no gene match: 8. Germline-derived CDR1 and CDR2 are SGHVS and FNYEAQ. This CDR3 has 16 residues. CDR3 DNA: TGTGCCAGCAGCTTATCGCCCGGGACAGGTGAAGAGACCCAGTACTTC. Translated: CASSLSPGTGEETQYF.

This clone has only a few counts. This chain uses TRBV28 with TRBJ2-7, with TRBD2 matching 12 bases. The V and J ends lost 7 bases and 7 bases, in that order; junction bases with no gene match: 17. CDR3 length: 17 amino acids. Germline V CDR1 and CDR2: MDHEN, SYDVKM. CDR3 sequence reads: CASKVGSSGRAGREQYF. CDR3 in DNA: TGTGCCAGCAAAGTGGGTTCTAGCGGGAGGGCCGGTAGGGAGCAGTACTTC.

Worth noting for this clone: Other DNA sequences in this sample translate to the same CDR3. The chain links TRBV7-9 to TRBJ2-1; TRBD2 aligns across 7 bases. The CDR3 has 12 amino acids. J lost 9 bases, V lost 1 base, and 0 bases had no gene match. CDR1 SEHNR and CDR2 FQNEAQ come from the germline V gene (reference sequence). DNA of the CDR3: TGTGCCAGCAGCTTAGGCGGGGGTGAGCAGTTCTTC. Its translation is CASSLGGGEQFF.

This clone was recorded a few times. The chain links TRBV10-1 to TRBJ2-5; no firm D call. The CDR3 length is 13 residues. Germline assignment: CDR1 WNHNN and CDR2 SYGVQD (reference sequence). Trimming cost V 0 bases and J 4 bases, with 6 bases left between them. The CDR3 sequence: CASSESTRETQYF. The DNA for the CDR3 is TGCGCCAGCAGTGAGTCTACTCGAGAGACCCAGTACTTC.

The rearrangement links TRBV5-1 to TRBJ2-7, with a weak D call TRBD2 (5 bases). Germline-derived CDR1 and CDR2 are SGHRS and YFSETQ. The germline V and J ends were trimmed by 4 bases and 2 bases, with 10 bases remaining between them. This CDR3 is 13 amino acids long. In DNA, the CDR3 is TGCGCCAGCAGCAGGGAGACTACCTACGAGCAGTACTTC. This encodes CASSRETTYEQYF.

The CDR3 sequence is CASRLGGGEEAFF. The DNA for the CDR3 is TGTGCCAGCAGACTGGGGGGAGGGGAAGAAGCTTTCTTT. The chain has TRBV5-4 and TRBJ1-1; the D gene is possibly TRBD1 (5 bases). The CDR3 covers 13 residues. V was shortened by 5 bases and J by 8 bases, with 16 bases between the two germline ends. Germline V lookup: CDR1 SGHNT, CDR2 YYREEE (reference sequence).

V and J are TRBV11-2 and TRBJ1-5, with TRBD1 as a possible D gene (5 bases). The germline V and J ends were trimmed by 5 bases and 0 bases, with 8 bases remaining between them. CDR3 length: 14 amino acids. The germline CDR1 and CDR2 sequences are SGHAT and FQNNGV. Here the CDR3 reads CASSTDNSNQPQHF. CDR3 nucleotide sequence: TGTGCCAGCAGCACGGACAATAGCAATCAGCCCCAGCATTTT.

This rearrangement joins TRBV6-5 to TRBJ2-7; possibly TRBD2 for D (7 bases). There are 15 residues in the CDR3. V was cut by 6 bases and J by 3 bases, with 18 bases left in between. The germline V gene encodes CDR1 MNHEY and CDR2 SVGAGI. CDR3 in DNA: TGTGCCAGCAGCCCCCTTGCGGGGGCGAACTACGAGCAGTACTTC. Translation gives CASSPLAGANYEQYF.

The V call is TRBV28, the J call TRBJ1-5; tentatively, D is TRBD1 (6 bases). CDR3 size: 16 residues. Germline lookup yields CDR1 MDHEN and CDR2 SYDVKM. Trimming stripped 10 bases from V and 7 bases from J, with 26 bases between. CDR3 DNA sequence: TGTGCCATACAAAAGCCCACAGGGAAAATATACCAGCCCCAGCATTTT. Protein: CAIQKPTGKIYQPQHF. The complete variable domain, with remaining parts taken from reference TRBV28 and TRBJ1-5, reads DVKVTQSSRYLVKRTGEKVFLECVQDMDHENMFWYRQDPGLGLRLIYFSYDVKMKEKGDIPEGYSVSREKKERFSLILESASTNQTSMYLCAIQKPTGKIYQPQHFGDGTRLSIL.

This clone appeared a single time. The rearrangement uses TRBV2 and TRBJ1-5; D unclear. V was trimmed by 3 bases and J by 10 bases, leaving 13 bases between them. Germline CDR1 reads SNHLY; CDR2 reads FYNNEI. The CDR3 is 13 amino acids. CDR3 residues: CASSEGPHGPQHF. The CDR3 nucleotides are TGTGCCAGCAGTGAGGGCCCCCACGGTCCCCAGCATTTT.

In this sample, this clone turned up a few times. The rearrangement links TRBV18 to TRBJ2-2; a weak D match, TRBD1 (7 bases). Germline CDR1 KGHSH, CDR2 LQKENI. CDR3 size: 13 residues. V shed 8 bases and J shed 4 bases, with 11 bases lying between them. CDR3 in amino acids: CASNRGGTGELFF. The CDR3, as DNA: TGTGCCAGCAACAGGGGAGGCACCGGGGAGCTGTTTTTT. Full variable domain (rest looked up from reference TRBV18 and TRBJ2-2): NAGVMQNPRHLVRRRGQEARLRCSPMKGHSHVYWYRQLPEEGLKFMVYLQKENIIDESGMPKERFSAEFPKEGPSILRIQQVVRGDSAAYFCASNRGGTGELFFGEGSRLTVL.

The CDR3 nucleotides are TGTGCCAGCAGCGTAGCGACTAGCGGCTACAATGAGCAGTTCTTC. Its translation is CASSVATSGYNEQFF. The chain has TRBV9 and TRBJ2-1; 9 nucleotides line up with TRBD2. Germline V gives CDR1 SGDLS, CDR2 YYNGEE. CDR3 size: 15 residues. V trimming: 0 bases; J trimming: 3 bases; junction bases outside the gene matches: 1.

This clone was recorded once. This chain joins TRBV6-1 and TRBJ2-1; possibly TRBD2 for D (5 bases). The germline gives CDR1 MNHNS, CDR2 SASEGT. Trimming left V 3 bases short and J 1 base short, with 10 bases between. The CDR3 contains 15 residues. The CDR3 DNA reads as TGTGCCAGCAGTGACCTAGGGAGATCCTACAATGAGCAGTTCTTC. Encoded protein: CASSDLGRSYNEQFF.

This clone is a singleton in its sample. The J gene is TRBJ2-2, the V gene TRBV7-2; D not resolved. Trimming removed 5 bases at V and 4 bases at J, with 14 bases between. CDR1 SGHTA and CDR2 FQGNSA come from the germline V gene. The CDR3 is 15 amino acids. CDR3 in amino acids: CASSTTRLTTGELFF. For the CDR3, the DNA is TGTGCCAGCAGCACCACCCGACTCACCACCGGGGAGCTGTTTTTT. Full variable domain (remainder filled in from reference TRBV7-2 and TRBJ2-2): GAGVSQSPSNKVTEKGKDVELRCDPISGHTALYWYRQSLGQGLEFLIYFQGNSAPDKSGLPSDRFSAERTGGSVSTLTIQRTQQEDSAVYLCASSTTRLTTGELFFGEGSRLTVL.

This chain links TRBV5-6 with TRBJ2-7, with D unclear. CDR1 is SGHDT and CDR2 is YYEEEE in the germline V gene. V lost 2 bases to trimming and J lost 6 bases, with 9 bases between them. The CDR3 is 12 amino acids. The CDR3 sequence: CASSLVPSEQYF. DNA for the CDR3: TGTGCCAGCAGCTTAGTTCCCAGCGAGCAGTACTTC. Full variable domain (rest looked up from reference TRBV5-6 and TRBJ2-7): DAGVTQSPTHLIKTRGQQVTLRCSPKSGHDTVSWYQQALGQGPQFIFQYYEEEERQRGNFPDRFSGHQFPNYSSELNVNALLLGDSALYLCASSLVPSEQYFGPGTRLTVT.

The chain carries TRBV6-1 and TRBJ1-4, with D possibly TRBD1 on 5 matching bases. Germline assignment: CDR1 MNHNS and CDR2 SASEGT. This CDR3 has 15 residues. Deletions cut 6 bases from V and 1 base from J, with 12 bases between. Here the CDR3 reads CASRDPRGTNEKLFF. The CDR3 nucleotides read TGTGCCAGCAGGGATCCAAGGGGAACTAATGAAAAACTGTTTTTT.

This clone was counted a few times. This sequence joins TRBV7-9 and TRBJ1-1; 8 bases fit TRBD1. Trimming took 4 bases from V and 1 from J; bases not matched to a gene: 5. This CDR3 spans 15 amino acids. Looked up from germline, CDR1 is SEHNR and CDR2 is FQNEAQ (reference sequence). As DNA, the CDR3 is TGTGCCAGCAGCTCGGGGACAGGTACGAACACTGAAGCTTTCTTT. This codes for CASSSGTGTNTEAFF.

This clone has only a few counts. The chain employs TRBV29-1 and TRBJ1-1; 7 bases map to TRBD1. From germline, CDR1 is SQVTM and CDR2 ANQGSEA. Losses at the gene ends were 6 bases for V and 4 bases for J; bases not matched to a gene: 8. This CDR3 comprises 13 residues. CDR3 sequence (DNA): TGCAGCGTAGATAACAGGGGAAGCACTGAAGCTTTCTTT. This translates into CSVDNRGSTEAFF.

This chain uses TRBV6-6 with TRBJ1-1, with TRBD1 as a possible D gene (5 bases). The CDR3 extends over 15 amino acids. V lost 8 bases, J lost 6 bases, and 22 bases lay in between. Germline CDR1 and CDR2: MNHNY and SVGAGI (reference sequence). The CDR3: CASSRPQGTASEAFF. The DNA of the CDR3 is TGTGCCAGCTCCCGCCCCCAGGGTACGGCGTCTGAAGCTTTCTTT.